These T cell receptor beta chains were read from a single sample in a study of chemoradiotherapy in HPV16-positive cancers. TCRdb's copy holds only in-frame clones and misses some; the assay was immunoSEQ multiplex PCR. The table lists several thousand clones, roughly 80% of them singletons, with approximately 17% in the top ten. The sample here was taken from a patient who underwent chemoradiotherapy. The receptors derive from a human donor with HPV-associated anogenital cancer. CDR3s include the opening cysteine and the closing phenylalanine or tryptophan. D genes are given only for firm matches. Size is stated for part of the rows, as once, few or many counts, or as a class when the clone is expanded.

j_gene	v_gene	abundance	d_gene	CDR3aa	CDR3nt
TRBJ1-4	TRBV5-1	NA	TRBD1	CASRTGGADEKLFF	TGCGCCAGCAGAACAGGGGGCGCGGATGAAAAACTGTTTTTT
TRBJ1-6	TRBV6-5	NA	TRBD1	CASSRQGASPLHF	TGTGCCAGCAGTAGACAGGGGGCCTCACCCCTCCACTTT
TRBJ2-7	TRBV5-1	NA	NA	CASSDGGRAGARGEQYF	TGCGCCAGCAGCGATGGGGGGAGGGCAGGGGCCCGGGGGGAGCAGTACTTC
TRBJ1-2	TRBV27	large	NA	CASSFTLAGGYTF	TGTGCCAGCAGCTTTACTCTGGCGGGGGGCTACACCTTC
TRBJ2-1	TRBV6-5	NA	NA	CASSYGGGLADEQFF	TGTGCCAGCAGTTACGGAGGGGGGCTAGCCGATGAGCAGTTCTTC
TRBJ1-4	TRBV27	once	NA	CASSSERGKLFF	TGTGCCAGCAGTTCTGAAAGGGGTAAACTGTTTTTT
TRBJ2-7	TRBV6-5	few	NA	CASSGRGATDEQYF	TGTGCCAGCAGTGGCCGGGGGGCTACAGACGAGCAGTACTTC
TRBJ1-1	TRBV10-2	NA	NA	CASSKGGSDTEAFF	TGCGCCAGCAGTAAGGGGGGATCCGACACTGAAGCTTTCTTT
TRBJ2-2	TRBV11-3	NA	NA	CASSSRAAANTGELFF	TGTGCCAGCAGCTCTAGAGCGGCCGCGAACACCGGGGAGCTGTTTTTT
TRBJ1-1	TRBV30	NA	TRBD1	CAWSRTGGLNTEAFF	TGTGCCTGGAGTCGGACAGGGGGATTGAACACTGAAGCTTTCTTT
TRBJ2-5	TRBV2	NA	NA	CASNTAAQETQYF	TGTGCCAGCAATACGGCGGCCCAAGAGACCCAGTACTTC
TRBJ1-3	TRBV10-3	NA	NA	CAISEGFSGNTIYF	TGTGCCATCAGTGAGGGTTTCTCTGGAAACACCATATATTTT
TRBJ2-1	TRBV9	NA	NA	CASSLSWGARGEQFF	TGTGCCAGCAGCCTAAGCTGGGGGGCCAGGGGTGAGCAGTTCTTC
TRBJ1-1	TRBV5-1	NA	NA	CASSLFVRPNTEAFF	TGCGCCAGCAGCTTGTTTGTTCGCCCGAACACTGAAGCTTTCTTT
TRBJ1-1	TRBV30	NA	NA	CAHGISTEAFF	TGTGCCCATGGAATTTCCACTGAAGCTTTCTTT
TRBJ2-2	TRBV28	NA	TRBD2	CASSPGAPGGLFF	TGTGCCAGCAGTCCCGGGGCCCCGGGGGGGCTGTTTTTT
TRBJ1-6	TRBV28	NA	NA	CASSPGGVLIARSYNSPLHF	TGTGCCAGCAGTCCGGGTGGGGTTCTAATTGCGAGGTCCTATAATTCACCCCTCCACTTT
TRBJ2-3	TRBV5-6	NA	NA	CASSLIAASPSTDTQYF	TGTGCCAGCAGCTTGATCGCGGCCTCCCCTAGCACAGATACGCAGTATTTT
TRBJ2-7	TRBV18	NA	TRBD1	CASLGGQGGSGEQYF	TGTGCCAGCCTTGGCGGACAGGGTGGATCTGGCGAGCAGTACTTC
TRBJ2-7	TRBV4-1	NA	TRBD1	CASSLGQGYYEQYF	TGCGCCAGCAGTCTCGGACAGGGATACTACGAGCAGTACTTC
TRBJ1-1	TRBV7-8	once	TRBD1	CASSLTGLGTEAFF	TGTGCCAGCAGCCTGACAGGGCTGGGGACTGAAGCTTTCTTT
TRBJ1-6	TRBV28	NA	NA	CASTFLQGPRSPLHF	TGTGCCAGCACCTTCTTACAGGGACCAAGGTCACCCCTCCACTTT
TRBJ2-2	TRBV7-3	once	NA	CASSLNTRGTGELFF	TGTGCCAGCAGCTTAAATACGCGGGGCACCGGGGAGCTGTTTTTT
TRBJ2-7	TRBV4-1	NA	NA	CASSPRQVSPYEQYF	TGCGCCAGCAGCCCACGACAGGTCAGCCCCTACGAGCAGTACTTC